This T cell receptor (beta chain) was retrieved from a study of T cell responses to AZD1222 COVID-19 vaccine. Background on the study: Second doses were pooled across both intervals (about 4 or about 12 weeks). The study's findings and limits: Spike-specific TCR breadth and depth were elevated following two AZD1222 doses. Donor demographics were predominantly white British with a female majority; clonal diversity may be underestimated. Targets within unmutated variant regions were reportedly found for nearly half of spike-specific TCRs.

The CDR3 has 15 amino acids. V was clipped by 1 base and J by 7 bases, with 12 bases between them. The germline V gene encodes CDR1 SGHDT and CDR2 YYEEEE. The method was immunoSEQ multiplex PCR; TCRdb's version includes in-frame clones alone and lacks a portion of them. The sample shows 160,000 or so clones, approximately 90% of them seen only once. As regards this clone: Its antigen is not identified.

The source material was peripheral blood, sampled on day 0 of AZD1222 vaccination. This chain connects TRBV5-6 to TRBJ1-6, with D perhaps TRBD1 (5 bases). This clonotype originated in an adult in good health. The CDR3 reads CASSLIGTLNSPLHF. DNA of the CDR3: TGTGCCAGCAGCTTGATTGGGACTCTCAATTCACCCCTCCACTTT.